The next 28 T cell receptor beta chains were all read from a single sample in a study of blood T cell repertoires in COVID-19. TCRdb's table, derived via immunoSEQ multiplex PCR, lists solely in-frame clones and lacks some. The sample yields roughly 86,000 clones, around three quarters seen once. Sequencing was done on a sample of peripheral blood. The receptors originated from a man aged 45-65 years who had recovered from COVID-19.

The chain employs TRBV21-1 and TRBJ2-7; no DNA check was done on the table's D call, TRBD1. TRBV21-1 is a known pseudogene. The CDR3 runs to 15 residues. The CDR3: CASSKGGQKGHEQYF. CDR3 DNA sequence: TGTGCCAGCAGCAAAGGGGGGCAGAAGGGGCACGAGCAGTACTTC.

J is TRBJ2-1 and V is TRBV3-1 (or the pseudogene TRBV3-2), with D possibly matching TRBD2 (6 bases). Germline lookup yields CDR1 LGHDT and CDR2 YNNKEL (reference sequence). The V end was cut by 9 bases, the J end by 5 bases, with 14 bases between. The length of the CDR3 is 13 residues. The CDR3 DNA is TGTGCCAGTCGGCCGACTAGTAACAATGAGCAGTTCTTC. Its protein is CASRPTSNNEQFF.

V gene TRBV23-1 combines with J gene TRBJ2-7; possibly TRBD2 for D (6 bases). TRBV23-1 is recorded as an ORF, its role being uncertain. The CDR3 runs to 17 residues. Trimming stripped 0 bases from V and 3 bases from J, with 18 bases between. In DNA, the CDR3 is TGCGCCAGCAGTCAATCGAGGGAGGCGGGAACCCACTACGAGCAGTACTTC. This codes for CASSQSREAGTHYEQYF.

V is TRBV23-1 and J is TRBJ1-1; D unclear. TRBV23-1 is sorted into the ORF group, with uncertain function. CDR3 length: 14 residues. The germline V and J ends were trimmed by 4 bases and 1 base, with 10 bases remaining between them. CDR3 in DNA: TGCGCCAGCAGTCCCACGGTGTCGAACACTGAAGCTTTCTTT. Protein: CASSPTVSNTEAFF.

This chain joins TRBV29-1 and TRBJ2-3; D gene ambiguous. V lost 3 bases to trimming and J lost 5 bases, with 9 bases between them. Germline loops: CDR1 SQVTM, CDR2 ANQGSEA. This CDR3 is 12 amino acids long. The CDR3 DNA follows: TGCAGCGTTGAGGCTAGTGGAGATACGCAGTATTTT. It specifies CSVEASGDTQYF.

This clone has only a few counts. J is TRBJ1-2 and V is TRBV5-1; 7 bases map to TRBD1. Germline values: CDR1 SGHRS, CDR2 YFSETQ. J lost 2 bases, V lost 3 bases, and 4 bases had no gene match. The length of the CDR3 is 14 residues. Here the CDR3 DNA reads TGCGCCAGCAGCTCACTGGACAGGAACTATGGCTACACCTTC. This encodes CASSSLDRNYGYTF.

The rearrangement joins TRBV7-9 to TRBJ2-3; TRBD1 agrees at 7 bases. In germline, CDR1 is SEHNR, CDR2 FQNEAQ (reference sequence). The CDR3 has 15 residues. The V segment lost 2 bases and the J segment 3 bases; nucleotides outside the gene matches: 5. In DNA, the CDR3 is TGTGCCAGCAGCTTATTGACAGGGAGTACAGATACGCAGTATTTT. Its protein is CASSLLTGSTDTQYF.

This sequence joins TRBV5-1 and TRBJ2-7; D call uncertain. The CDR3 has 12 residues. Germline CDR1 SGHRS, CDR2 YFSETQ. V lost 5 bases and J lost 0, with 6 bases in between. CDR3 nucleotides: TGCGCCAGCAGGGCTAGCTCCTACGAGCAGTACTTC. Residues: CASRASSYEQYF. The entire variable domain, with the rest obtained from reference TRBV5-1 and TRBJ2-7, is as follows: KAGVTQTPRYLIKTRGQQVTLSCSPISGHRSVSWYQQTPGQGLQFLFEYFSETQRNKGNFPGRFSGRQFSNSRSEMNVSTLELGDSALYLCASRASSYEQYFGPGTRLTVT.

The CDR3 reads CATSATANNSPLHF. For the CDR3, the DNA is TGTGCCACCAGTGCCACAGCCAATAATTCACCCCTCCACTTT. The gene calls are TRBV24-1 and TRBJ1-6, with D unresolved. Germline V CDR1 and CDR2: KGHDR, SFDVKD. V lost 5 bases and J 5 bases, leaving 9 bases between the germline ends. This CDR3 contains 14 residues.

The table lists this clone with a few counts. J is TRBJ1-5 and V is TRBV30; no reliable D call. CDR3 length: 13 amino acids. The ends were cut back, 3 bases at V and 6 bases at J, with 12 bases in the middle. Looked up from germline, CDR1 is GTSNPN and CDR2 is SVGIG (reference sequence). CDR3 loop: CAWSDGVPQPQHF. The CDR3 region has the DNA TGTGCCTGGAGCGACGGGGTTCCTCAGCCCCAGCATTTT. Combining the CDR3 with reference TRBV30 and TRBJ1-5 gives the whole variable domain SQTIHQWPATLVQPVGSPLSLECTVEGTSNPNLYWYRQAAGRGLQLLFYSVGIGQISSEVPQNLSASRPQDRQFILSSKKLLLSDSGFYLCAWSDGVPQPQHFGDGTRLSIL.

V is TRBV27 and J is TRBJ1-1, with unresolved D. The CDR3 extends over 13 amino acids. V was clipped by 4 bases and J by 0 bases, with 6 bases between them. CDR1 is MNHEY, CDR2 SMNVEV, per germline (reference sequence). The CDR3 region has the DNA TGTGCCAGCAGTTATGGAGTGAACACTGAAGCTTTCTTT. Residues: CASSYGVNTEAFF.

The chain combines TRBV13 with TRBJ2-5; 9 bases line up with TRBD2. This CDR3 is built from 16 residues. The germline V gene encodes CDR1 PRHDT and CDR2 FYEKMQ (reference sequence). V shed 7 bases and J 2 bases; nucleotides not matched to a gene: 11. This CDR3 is CASTQKRGAGQETQYF. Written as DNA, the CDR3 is TGTGCCAGCACTCAAAAGCGGGGGGCGGGTCAAGAGACCCAGTACTTC.

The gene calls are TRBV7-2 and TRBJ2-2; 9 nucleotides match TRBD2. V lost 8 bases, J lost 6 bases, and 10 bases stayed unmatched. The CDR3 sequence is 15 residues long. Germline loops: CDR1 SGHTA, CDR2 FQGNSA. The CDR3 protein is CASWGREGQAGELFF. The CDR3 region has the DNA TGTGCCAGCTGGGGGCGGGAGGGCCAGGCCGGGGAGCTGTTTTTT.

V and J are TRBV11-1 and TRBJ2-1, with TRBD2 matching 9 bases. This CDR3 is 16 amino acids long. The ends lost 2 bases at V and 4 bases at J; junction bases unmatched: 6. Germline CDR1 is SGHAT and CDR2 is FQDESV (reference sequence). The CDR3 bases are TGTGCCAGCAGCTTACAGGGACTAGCCAAATACAATGAGCAGTTCTTC. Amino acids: CASSLQGLAKYNEQFF.

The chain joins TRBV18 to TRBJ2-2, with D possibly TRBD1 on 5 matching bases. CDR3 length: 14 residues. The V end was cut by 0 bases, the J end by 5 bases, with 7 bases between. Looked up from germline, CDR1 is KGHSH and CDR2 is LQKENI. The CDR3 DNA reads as TGTGCCAGCTCACCACCGGGGCGGACCGGGGAGCTGTTTTTT. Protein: CASSPPGRTGELFF.

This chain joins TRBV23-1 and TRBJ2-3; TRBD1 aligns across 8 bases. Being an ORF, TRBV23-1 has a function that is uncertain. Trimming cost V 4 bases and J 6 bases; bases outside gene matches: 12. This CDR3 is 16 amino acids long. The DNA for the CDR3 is TGCGCCAGCAGTCCTGTGACAGGGGCACACAAGGATACGCAGTATTTT. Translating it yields CASSPVTGAHKDTQYF.

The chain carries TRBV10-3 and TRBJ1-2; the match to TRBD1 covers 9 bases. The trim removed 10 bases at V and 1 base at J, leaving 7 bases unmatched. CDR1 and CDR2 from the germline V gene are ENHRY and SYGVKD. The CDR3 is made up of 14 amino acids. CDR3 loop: CATVDRGNNYGYTF. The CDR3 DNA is TGTGCCACCGTAGACAGGGGGAATAACTATGGCTACACCTTC.

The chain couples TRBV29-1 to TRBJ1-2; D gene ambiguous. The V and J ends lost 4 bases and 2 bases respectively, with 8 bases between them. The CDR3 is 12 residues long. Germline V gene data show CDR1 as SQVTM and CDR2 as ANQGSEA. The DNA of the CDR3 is TGCAGCGTTGGCGAGGGAAACTATGGCTACACCTTC. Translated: CSVGEGNYGYTF.

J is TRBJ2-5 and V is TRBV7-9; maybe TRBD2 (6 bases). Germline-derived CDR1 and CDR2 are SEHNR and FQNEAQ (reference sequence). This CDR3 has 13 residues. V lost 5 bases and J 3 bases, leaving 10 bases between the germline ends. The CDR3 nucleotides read TGTGCCAGCAGCGGAGGGTCCAAAGAGACCCAGTACTTC. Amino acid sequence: CASSGGSKETQYF.

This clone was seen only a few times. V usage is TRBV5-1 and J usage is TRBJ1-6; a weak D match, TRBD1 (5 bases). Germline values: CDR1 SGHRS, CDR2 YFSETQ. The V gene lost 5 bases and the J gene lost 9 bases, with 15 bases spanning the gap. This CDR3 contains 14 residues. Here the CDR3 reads CASRGVGRTSPLHF. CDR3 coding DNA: TGCGCCAGCAGAGGGGTTGGTCGGACTTCACCCCTCCACTTT.

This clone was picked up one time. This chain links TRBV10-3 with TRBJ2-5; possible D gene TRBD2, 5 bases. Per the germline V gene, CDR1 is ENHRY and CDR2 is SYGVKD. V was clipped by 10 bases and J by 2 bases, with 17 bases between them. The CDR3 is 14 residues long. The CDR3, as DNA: TGTGCCACCCAGGAGCGGCGGGCTCAAGAGACCCAGTACTTC. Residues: CATQERRAQETQYF.

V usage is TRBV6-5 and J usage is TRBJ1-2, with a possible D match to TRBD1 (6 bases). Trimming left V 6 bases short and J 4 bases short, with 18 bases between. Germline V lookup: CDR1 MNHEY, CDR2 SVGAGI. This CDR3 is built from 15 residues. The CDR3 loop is CASRDDRHNSYGYTF. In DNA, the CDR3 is TGTGCCAGCAGAGACGACAGGCACAACTCCTATGGCTACACCTTC.

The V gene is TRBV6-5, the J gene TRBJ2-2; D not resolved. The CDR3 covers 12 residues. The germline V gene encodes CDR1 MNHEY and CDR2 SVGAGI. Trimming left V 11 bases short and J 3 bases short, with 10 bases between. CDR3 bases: TGTGCCGGCGCGGCGTACACCGGGGAGCTGTTTTTT. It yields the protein CAGAAYTGELFF.

The CDR3 reads CASSISRGEQFF. The CDR3 nucleotides are TGTGCCAGCAGCATTAGCCGGGGTGAGCAGTTCTTC. The chain employs TRBV5-6 and TRBJ2-1; D perhaps matches TRBD2 (5 bases). Trimming took off 4 bases at V and 9 bases at J, with 11 bases between the two ends. The CDR3 extends over 12 amino acids. Germline CDR1 is SGHDT and CDR2 is YYEEEE.

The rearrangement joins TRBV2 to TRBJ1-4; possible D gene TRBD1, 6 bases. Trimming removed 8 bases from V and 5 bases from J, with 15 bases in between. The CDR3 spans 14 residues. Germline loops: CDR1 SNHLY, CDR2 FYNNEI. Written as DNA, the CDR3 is TGTGCCAGCGGGAGGGGGGACGGGAATGAAAAACTGTTTTTT. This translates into CASGRGDGNEKLFF. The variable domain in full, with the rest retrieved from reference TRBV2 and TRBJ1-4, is EPEVTQTPSHQVTQMGQEVILRCVPISNHLYFYWYRQILGQKVEFLVSFYNNEISEKSEIFDDQFSVERPDGSNFTLKIRSTKLEDSAMYFCASGRGDGNEKLFFGSGTQLSVL.

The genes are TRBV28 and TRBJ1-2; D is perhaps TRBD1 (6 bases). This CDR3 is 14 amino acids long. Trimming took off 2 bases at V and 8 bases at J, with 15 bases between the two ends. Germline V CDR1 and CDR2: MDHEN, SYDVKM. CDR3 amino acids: CASSLPSTGQGYTF. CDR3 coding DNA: TGTGCCAGCAGTTTACCCTCAACAGGGCAAGGCTACACCTTC.

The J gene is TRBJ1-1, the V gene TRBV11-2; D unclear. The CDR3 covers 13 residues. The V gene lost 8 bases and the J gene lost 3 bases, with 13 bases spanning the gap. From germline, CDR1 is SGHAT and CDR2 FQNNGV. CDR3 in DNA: TGTGCCAGCGCGTTACGGAGGTACACTGAAGCTTTCTTT. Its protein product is CASALRRYTEAFF. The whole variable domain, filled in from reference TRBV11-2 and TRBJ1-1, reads EAGVAQSPRYKIIEKRQSVAFWCNPISGHATLYWYQQILGQGPKLLIQFQNNGVVDDSQLPKDRFSAERLKGVDSTLKIQPAKLEDSAVYLCASALRRYTEAFFGQGTRLTVV.

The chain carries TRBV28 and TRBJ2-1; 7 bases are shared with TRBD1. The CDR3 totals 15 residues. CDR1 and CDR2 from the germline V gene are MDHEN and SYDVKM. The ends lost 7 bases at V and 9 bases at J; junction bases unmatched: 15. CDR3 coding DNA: TGTGCCAGCATTCCGACCCAGGGGGTGGTATCTGAGCAGTTCTTC. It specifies CASIPTQGVVSEQFF.